This TCR beta chain came from a study of T cell repertoires in cytomegalovirus infection. Looking at the study overall: CMV infection plus the matching HLA type was flagged by public TCR beta signatures. Points from the study as a whole: The response measured ex vivo was dominated by TCR beta clonotypes (HLA-C-restricted and CMV-specific).

In TCRdb, the reads were re-called with MiXCR into one record per CDR3 protein. This table holds more than 150,000 distinct CDR3 sequences, approximately 19% found once. About this clonotype itself: Its antigen remains unidentified.

V lost 0 bases and J lost 1, with 7 bases in between. CDR1 is SGHNT, CDR2 YYREEE, per germline (reference sequence). The CDR3 runs to 14 residues. V is TRBV5-4 and J is TRBJ1-2, with D uncertain. Sequences were obtained from PBMCs. The clonotype originates from a human donor in good health (CMV status not recorded). Some clones in this sample may be carry-over from other donors' samples. The CDR3 coding sequence is TGTGCCAGCAGCTTGGTAGGGCATAACTATGGCTACACCTTC. Translating gives CASSLVGHNYGYTF.